The 4 T cell receptor beta chains given below trace back to one sample, sequenced in a study of Ad26.COV2.S vaccination and SARS-CoV-2 variants. The method was immunoSEQ multiplex PCR; TCRdb's version includes in-frame clones alone and lacks a portion of them. Of hundreds of thousands of clones listed, over 75% are singletons. Treatment given: 19 received Ad26.COV2.S at low or high dose, single or two shots; about 5 received placebo; per-sample allocation not given. Repertoires come from day 63 after the first vaccine or placebo injection. The material was peripheral blood, obtained in a trial of Ad26.COV2.S vaccine versus placebo. These receptors came from a person aged 18 to 59 who received the Ad26.COV2.S COVID-19 vaccine or a placebo.

CDR3 sequence reads: CARGGFMDEQYF. CDR3 DNA sequence: TGTGCCAGGGGGGGATTCATGGACGAGCAGTACTTC. V and J are TRBV2 and TRBJ2-7; weak D call: TRBD2 (6 bases). The germline V gene encodes CDR1 SNHLY and CDR2 FYNNEI. The CDR3 has 12 residues. V was pared by 9 bases and J by 5 bases, with 14 bases between.

V and J are TRBV7-2 and TRBJ1-6; D uncertain. Per the germline V gene, CDR1 is SGHTA and CDR2 is FQGNSA. V was shortened by 4 bases and J by 6 bases, with 7 bases between the two germline ends. The CDR3 runs to 13 residues. The CDR3 region has the DNA TGTGCCAGCAGCTACGGAGGTAATTCACCCCTCCACTTT. It codes for CASSYGGNSPLHF.

The rearrangement joins TRBV7-2 to TRBJ2-5, with TRBD2 matching over 10 bases. The CDR3 runs to 14 residues. The germline gives CDR1 SGHTA, CDR2 FQGNSA. V lost 2 bases, J lost 3 bases, and 0 bases stayed unmatched. Here the CDR3 DNA reads TGTGCCAGCAGCTTACTAGCGGGGGAAGAGACCCAGTACTTC. Its translation: CASSLLAGEETQYF.

The chain employs TRBV4-3 and TRBJ2-5, with 8 bases identical to TRBD1. Germline-derived CDR1 and CDR2 are LGHNA and YSLEER. This CDR3 has 13 residues. J gave up 5 bases and V 3 bases, and 2 bases lay outside the gene matches. The CDR3 DNA is TGCGCCAGCAGCCAGACAGGGGTGGAGACCCAGTACTTC. Residues: CASSQTGVETQYF.